This T cell receptor beta chain was captured in a study of long-term antiretroviral therapy in people with HIV. They ran version v3.0 of the immunoSEQ assay at survey level. The data were produced by immunoSEQ multiplex PCR, yet TCRdb's version contains in-frame clones alone and is incomplete. Of 25,000 or so clones in the sample, 70% to 90% were seen once. This sequence was found in a woman younger than 45 with HIV. The sample in question was unsorted PBMCs, obtained 1.9 years after starting antiretroviral therapy.

The CDR3 bases are TGCGCCAGCAGCGGGGACAGTTTTAACACCGGGGAGCTGTTTTTT. It codes for CASSGDSFNTGELFF. The chain joins TRBV5-1 to TRBJ2-2, with TRBD1 matching over 7 bases. J was trimmed by 2 bases and V by 4 bases; bases with no gene match: 5. The CDR3 loop spans 15 amino acids. Germline CDR1 is SGHRS and CDR2 is YFSETQ.